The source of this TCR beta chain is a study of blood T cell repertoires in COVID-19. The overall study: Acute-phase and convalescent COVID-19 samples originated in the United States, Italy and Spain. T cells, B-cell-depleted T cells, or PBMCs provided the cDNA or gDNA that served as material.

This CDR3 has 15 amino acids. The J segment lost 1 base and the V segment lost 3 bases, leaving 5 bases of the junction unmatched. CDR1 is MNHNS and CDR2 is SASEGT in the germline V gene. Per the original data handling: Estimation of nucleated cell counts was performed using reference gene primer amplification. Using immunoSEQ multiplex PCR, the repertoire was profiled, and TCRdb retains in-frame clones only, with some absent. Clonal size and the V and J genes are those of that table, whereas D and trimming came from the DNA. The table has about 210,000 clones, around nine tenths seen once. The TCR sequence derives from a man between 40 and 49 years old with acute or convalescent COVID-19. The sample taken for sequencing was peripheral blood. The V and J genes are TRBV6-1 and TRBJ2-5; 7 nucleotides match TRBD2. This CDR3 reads CASSDPGGSQETQYF. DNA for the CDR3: TGTGCCAGCAGTGACCCCGGGGGGTCCCAAGAGACCCAGTACTTC.